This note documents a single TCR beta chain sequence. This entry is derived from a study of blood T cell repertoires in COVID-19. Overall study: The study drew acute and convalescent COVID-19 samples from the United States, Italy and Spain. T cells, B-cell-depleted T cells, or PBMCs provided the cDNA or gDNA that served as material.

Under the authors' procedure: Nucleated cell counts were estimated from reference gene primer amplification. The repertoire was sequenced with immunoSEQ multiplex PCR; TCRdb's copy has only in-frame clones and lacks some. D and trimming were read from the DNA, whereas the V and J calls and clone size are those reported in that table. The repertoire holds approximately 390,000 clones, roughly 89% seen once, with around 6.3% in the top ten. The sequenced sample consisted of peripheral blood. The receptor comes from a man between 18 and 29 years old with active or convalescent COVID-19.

CDR3 protein: CASSSTRKLFF. As DNA, the CDR3 is TGTGCCAGCAGTTCAACACGAAAACTGTTTTTT. V and J are TRBV12-3 or TRBV12-4 and TRBJ1-4; D not resolved. Trimming took 4 bases from V and 10 from J, leaving 7 bases between them. This CDR3 comprises 11 residues.